This is a list of T cell receptor beta chains from one sample in a study of T-cell memory formation after mild COVID-19. TCRdb used MiXCR to reprocess the 5' RACE reads, holding one entry per CDR3 protein. The table records fewer than 400,000 distinct CDR3 sequences, 10% to 15% of them present only once. The source material was PBMCs or a T cell subset sorted from them (not recorded which). The receptor source for this set is a man aged 18 to 29 who had mild COVID-19 (a few samples of this study predate the infection). Cell type and time point are not known. Both conserved end residues are part of each CDR3. A D gene is named only where the DNA matches it firmly. Size tells how often a clone was seen (once, few, many) or the class of an expanded clone, and some rows leave it out.

J gene,D gene,clone size,V gene,CDR3 protein,CDR3 DNA
TRBJ2-5,NA,many,TRBV5-1,CASSHGKVRETQYF,TGCGCCAGCAGCCATGGCAAGGTACGGGAGACCCAGTACTTC
TRBJ1-1,NA,NA,TRBV5-1,CASSLAPTNTEAFF,TGCGCCAGCAGCTTGGCTCCGACAAACACTGAAGCTTTCTTT
TRBJ2-1,TRBD2,NA,TRBV4-2,CASSPFSGGAGIEQFF,TGTGCCAGCAGCCCTTTTAGCGGGGGGGCCGGGATTGAGCAGTTCTTC
TRBJ1-2,TRBD1,NA,TRBV12-3/TRBV12-4,CASSWDRRGYTF,TGTGCCAGCAGTTGGGACAGGAGGGGCTACACCTTC
TRBJ2-1,NA,few,TRBV20-1,CSARPRDSREQFF,TGCAGTGCTAGGCCCCGGGACTCCCGTGAGCAGTTCTTC
TRBJ2-1,NA,many,TRBV7-6,CASSLAGGPYNEQFF,TGTGCCAGCAGCTTAGCGGGGGGGCCCTACAATGAGCAGTTCTTC
TRBJ2-2,NA,NA,TRBV4-3,CASSQEQSTIGELFF,TGCGCCAGCAGCCAGGAACAGTCGACTATCGGGGAGCTGTTTTTT
TRBJ2-7,TRBD2,many,TRBV7-9,CASSPWGGPHYEQYF,TGTGCCAGCAGCCCGTGGGGAGGGCCGCACTACGAGCAGTACTTC
TRBJ1-2,NA,NA,TRBV29-1,CSVEAPGSPGYTF,TGCAGCGTTGAAGCTCCCGGATCCCCAGGCTACACCTTC
TRBJ2-7,TRBD1,NA,TRBV7-9,CASSTPGQGQDEQYF,TGTGCCAGCAGCACCCCGGGACAGGGACAGGACGAGCAGTACTTC
TRBJ2-1,TRBD1,NA,TRBV20-1,CSARDLYRGNNEQFF,TGCAGTGCTAGAGATCTCTACAGGGGCAACAATGAGCAGTTCTTC
TRBJ2-1,TRBD2,NA,TRBV20-1,CSARDRIAGTAYNEQFF,TGCAGTGCTAGAGATCGGATAGCGGGGACCGCCTACAATGAGCAGTTCTTC
TRBJ1-1,NA,many,TRBV5-1,CASSLDSNTEAFF,TGCGCCAGCAGCTTGGATTCGAACACTGAAGCTTTCTTT
TRBJ1-1,NA,few,TRBV6-5,CASSSLGEAFF,TGTGCCAGCAGTTCTTTGGGGGAAGCTTTCTTT
TRBJ2-2,NA,NA,TRBV5-1,CASSSGRGSTGELFF,TGCGCCAGCAGCTCCGGCCGGGGCTCCACCGGGGAGCTGTTTTTT
TRBJ1-1,NA,NA,TRBV4-3,CASSQHRMNTEAFF,TGCGCCAGCAGCCAACACCGTATGAACACTGAAGCTTTCTTT
TRBJ2-2,NA,NA,TRBV5-1,CASSTVGGELFF,TGCGCCAGCAGCACCGTTGGCGGGGAGCTGTTTTTT
TRBJ2-1,NA,NA,TRBV27,CAVAFRGEQFF,TGTGCCGTCGCCTTCCGGGGGGAGCAGTTCTTC
TRBJ1-1,NA,many,TRBV5-1,CASSFQMNTEAFF,TGCGCCAGCAGCTTCCAGATGAACACTGAAGCTTTCTTT
TRBJ2-1,NA,NA,TRBV20-1,CSARLGQREFF,TGCAGTGCTAGACTCGGACAGAGAGAGTTCTTC